These 23 T cell receptor beta chains share one sample of origin, sequenced in a study of blood T cell repertoires in COVID-19. Assay: immunoSEQ multiplex PCR; the TCRdb copy retains only in-frame clones and omits some. The repertoire holds some 80,000 clones, with around four fifths as singletons. The sample taken for sequencing was peripheral blood. The origin of the receptors is a man older than 75 with active or convalescent COVID-19.

The rearrangement links TRBV7-2 to TRBJ1-3, with D unresolved. The CDR3 has 16 amino acids. The germline V and J ends were trimmed by 1 base and 0 bases, with 10 bases remaining between them. CDR1 SGHTA and CDR2 FQGNSA come from the germline V gene. The CDR3 DNA sequence: TGTGCCAGCAGCTTAGGGCCTGGAGCCTCTGGAAACACCATATATTTT. Its translation: CASSLGPGASGNTIYF.

The chain employs TRBV30 and TRBJ1-4; no firm D call. With 1 base removed from V and 3 bases from J, the gap between germline ends came to 12 bases. This CDR3 has 15 amino acids. The germline CDR1 and CDR2 sequences are GTSNPN and SVGIG (reference sequence). The CDR3 spells CAWSEAKRANEKLFF. For the CDR3, the DNA is TGTGCCTGGAGTGAGGCAAAGCGGGCTAATGAAAAACTGTTTTTT. The full variable domain, rest sourced from reference TRBV30 and TRBJ1-4, is SQTIHQWPATLVQPVGSPLSLECTVEGTSNPNLYWYRQAAGRGLQLLFYSVGIGQISSEVPQNLSASRPQDRQFILSSKKLLLSDSGFYLCAWSEAKRANEKLFFGSGTQLSVL.

This clone appeared a single time. The J gene is TRBJ1-2, the V gene TRBV2; tentatively, D is TRBD1 (6 bases). Per the germline V gene, CDR1 is SNHLY and CDR2 is FYNNEI. The CDR3 length is 13 residues. Trimming shortened V by 6 bases and J by 1 base, and 9 bases separated the two germline ends. The CDR3 nucleotides are TGTGCCAGCAGATCAGGGGATAACTATGGCTACACCTTC. Its protein is CASRSGDNYGYTF.

In its sample, this clone was seen a few times. The rearrangement joins TRBV10-2 to TRBJ2-1; tentatively, D is TRBD2 (6 bases). The CDR3 covers 16 residues. V gave up 8 bases and J gave up 4 bases, with 21 bases separating them. Germline CDR1 is WSHSY and CDR2 is SAAADI. The CDR3: CASGQLGDSLYNEQFF. The CDR3 DNA sequence: TGCGCCAGCGGCCAGTTAGGGGACTCCCTATACAATGAGCAGTTCTTC.

The chain combines TRBV6-5 with TRBJ2-7, with D unresolved. This CDR3 has 12 amino acids. Trimming pared 6 bases from V and 6 bases from J, leaving 12 bases between. Germline V gene data show CDR1 as MNHEY and CDR2 as SVGAGI. CDR3 residues: CASRTPRGEQYV. The CDR3 DNA reads as TGTGCCAGCAGGACTCCCCGAGGCGAGCAGTACGTC.

The chain carries TRBV7-2 and TRBJ1-2; D might be TRBD1 (5 bases). There are 15 residues in the CDR3. V lost 4 bases and J lost 5, with 17 bases in between. Germline V gene sequence: CDR1 SGHTA, CDR2 FQGNSA. CDR3 nucleotide sequence: TGTGCCAGCAGCTCCTGGCGGGGGGGACGTTATGGCTACACCTTC. This gives the protein CASSSWRGGRYGYTF.

This chain connects TRBV19 to TRBJ1-4, with 7 bases that match TRBD1. Germline lookup yields CDR1 LNHDA and CDR2 SQIVND (reference sequence). Germline trimming cut 1 base from V and 8 bases from J; bases unmatched to any gene: 7. The length of the CDR3 is 15 residues. The CDR3 region has the DNA TGTGCCAGTAGTATAGGGGGCACCAGGGGGGAAAAACTGTTTTTT. Its protein is CASSIGGTRGEKLFF.

The V and J genes are TRBV5-1 and TRBJ1-5; TRBD1 might be the D (6 bases). Trimming cost V 0 bases and J 5 bases, with 9 bases left between them. The CDR3 runs 14 residues. Germline loops: CDR1 SGHRS, CDR2 YFSETQ. This chain's CDR3 is CASSLGPGDQPQHF. The DNA for the CDR3 is TGCGCCAGCAGCTTGGGCCCAGGGGATCAGCCCCAGCATTTT. The variable domain in full, completed from reference TRBV5-1 and TRBJ1-5, reads KAGVTQTPRYLIKTRGQQVTLSCSPISGHRSVSWYQQTPGQGLQFLFEYFSETQRNKGNFPGRFSGRQFSNSRSEMNVSTLELGDSALYLCASSLGPGDQPQHFGDGTRLSIL.

The chain joins TRBV11-2 to TRBJ2-3; 7 bases align to TRBD2. Germline lookup yields CDR1 SGHAT and CDR2 FQNNGV. The length of the CDR3 is 14 residues. With 4 bases clipped from V and 5 bases from J, the junction kept 6 bases outside the gene matches. The CDR3, as DNA: TGTGCCAGCAGCTCGAGCGGGGAGGGAGATACGCAGTATTTT. Translated: CASSSSGEGDTQYF.

The chain uses TRBV6-1 and TRBJ1-2, with 9 bases that match TRBD1. CDR1 and CDR2 (germline): MNHNS, SASEGT. V trimming: 1 base; J trimming: 6 bases; junction bases outside the gene matches: 3. This CDR3 spans 14 amino acids. CDR3 loop: CASSEDRGLDGYTF. CDR3 nucleotide sequence: TGTGCCAGCAGTGAAGACAGGGGGCTTGATGGCTACACCTTC.

The J gene is TRBJ2-5, the V gene TRBV7-9; D perhaps matches TRBD1 (6 bases). The length of the CDR3 is 12 residues. Germline lookup yields CDR1 SEHNR and CDR2 FQNEAQ (reference sequence). The ends were cut back, 7 bases at V and 5 bases at J, with 11 bases in the middle. The CDR3 sequence: CASTNTGETQYF. CDR3 sequence (DNA): TGTGCCAGCACCAACACAGGGGAGACCCAGTACTTC. The variable domain in full, completed from reference TRBV7-9 and TRBJ2-5, reads DTGVSQNPRHKITKRGQNVTFRCDPISEHNRLYWYRQTLGQGPEFLTYFQNEAQLEKSRLLSDRFSAERPKGSFSTLEIQRTEQGDSAMYLCASTNTGETQYFGPGTRLLVL.

The rearrangement joins TRBV11-2 to TRBJ2-7, with D maybe TRBD1 (6 bases). V lost 7 bases to trimming and J lost 6 bases, with 16 bases between them. The V gene's germline CDR1 is SGHAT and CDR2 FQNNGV. The CDR3 has 13 amino acids. Here the CDR3 reads CASKKNRVGEQYV. In DNA form, the CDR3 reads TGTGCCAGCAAGAAGAACAGGGTTGGCGAGCAGTACGTC.

The J gene is TRBJ1-6, the V gene TRBV29-1; D is unclear. The V end was cut by 4 bases, the J end by 7 bases, with 11 bases between. The CDR3 has 13 amino acids. Germline V CDR1 and CDR2: SQVTM, ANQGSEA. In DNA, the CDR3 is TGCAGCGTTGGTCACGGAGACAATTCACCCCTCCACTTT. Amino acid sequence: CSVGHGDNSPLHF.

This chain joins TRBV7-2 and TRBJ2-7; 8 bases align to TRBD1. Germline CDR1 SGHTA, CDR2 FQGNSA. Trimming at V came to 0 bases and at J to 10 bases, leaving 8 bases not matched to a gene. The CDR3 runs to 14 residues. The CDR3 reads CASSLAPEGTGQYV. The CDR3, as DNA: TGTGCCAGCAGCTTAGCGCCGGAGGGGACAGGTCAGTACGTC.

The rearrangement uses TRBV27 and TRBJ1-5; 9 bases fit TRBD1. Per the germline V gene, CDR1 is MNHEY and CDR2 is SMNVEV (reference sequence). The CDR3 runs 15 residues. V lost 1 base, J lost 6 bases, and 4 bases stayed unmatched. CDR3 nucleotide sequence: TGTGCCAGCAGTTTATTGGGGACAGGGATTCAGCCCCAGCATTTT. Amino acid sequence: CASSLLGTGIQPQHF.

The rearrangement uses TRBV12-3 or TRBV12-4 and TRBJ2-3, with D possibly matching TRBD2 (5 bases). The CDR3 runs 13 residues. The V and J ends lost 6 bases and 11 bases respectively, with 18 bases between them. The DNA of the CDR3 is TGTGCCAGCAGCGGGGAACCAGGAAGGGTGCAGTATTTT. Its protein product is CASSGEPGRVQYF.

This clone was detected only once. V usage is TRBV5-1 and J usage is TRBJ2-2, with 11 bases identical to TRBD1. V was clipped by 4 bases and J by 6 bases; unmatched bases: 5. Germline loops: CDR1 SGHRS, CDR2 YFSETQ. There are 15 residues in the CDR3. CDR3 loop: CASSQGTGGAGELFF. The CDR3 nucleotides read TGCGCCAGCAGCCAAGGGACAGGGGGGGCCGGGGAGCTGTTTTTT.

This chain links TRBV19 with TRBJ2-1, with D hard to call. V was pared by 4 bases and J by 7 bases, with 14 bases between. The CDR3 length is 14 residues. Germline assignment: CDR1 LNHDA and CDR2 SQIVND (reference sequence). CDR3 sequence: CASSTTPGVNEQFF. The CDR3 DNA is TGTGCCAGTAGTACTACCCCAGGTGTGAATGAGCAGTTCTTC. The variable domain in full, completed from reference TRBV19 and TRBJ2-1, reads DGGITQSPKYLFRKEGQNVTLSCEQNLNHDAMYWYRQDPGQGLRLIYYSQIVNDFQKGDIAEGYSVSREKKESFPLTVTSAQKNPTAFYLCASSTTPGVNEQFFGPGTRLTVL.

This chain links TRBV15 with TRBJ1-4; D gene unclear. Between the trimmed V and J ends, which lost 2 bases and 10 bases, there was a span of 5 bases. The CDR3 is 11 residues long. The germline V gene has CDR1 LNHNV and CDR2 YYDKDF (reference sequence). Written as DNA, the CDR3 is TGTGCCACCAGCAGATTCTCAAAACTGTTTTTT. This gives the protein CATSRFSKLFF.

The chain combines TRBV3-1 (or the pseudogene TRBV3-2) with TRBJ2-3, with 9 bases identical to TRBD2. Germline V gives CDR1 LGHDT, CDR2 YNNKEL (reference sequence). The CDR3 totals 14 residues. J lost 6 bases, V lost 11 bases, and 12 bases had no gene match. This CDR3 reads CASQKREAGDTQYF. The CDR3 DNA reads as TGTGCCTCCCAAAAGCGGGAGGCCGGGGATACGCAGTATTTT.

This chain links TRBV10-1 with TRBJ2-4; possible D gene TRBD2, 6 bases. Germline V gene sequence: CDR1 WNHNN, CDR2 SYGVQD (reference sequence). The CDR3 is made up of 15 amino acids. V lost 6 bases, J lost 8 bases, and 20 bases lay in between. The DNA of the CDR3 is TGCGCCAGCAGCGGAGAAGGGACTGGAGTTTACATTCAGTACTTC. Protein product: CASSGEGTGVYIQYF.

This rearrangement joins TRBV20-1 to TRBJ2-1; D ambiguous. Germline V CDR1 and CDR2: DFQATT, SNEGSKA (reference sequence). This CDR3 contains 12 residues. The V gene lost 3 bases and the J gene lost 9 bases, with 12 bases spanning the gap. CDR3 residues: CSASMVLGEQFF. The DNA for the CDR3 is TGCAGTGCTAGTATGGTTCTAGGTGAGCAGTTCTTC.

This clone was picked up one time. The V call is TRBV3-1 (or the pseudogene TRBV3-2), the J call TRBJ2-7; D perhaps matches TRBD1 (5 bases). CDR1 is LGHDT, CDR2 YNNKEL, per germline (reference sequence). Trimming stripped 1 base from V and 9 bases from J, with 19 bases between. This CDR3 is built from 15 residues. CDR3: CASSQGSGPDLLQYV. CDR3 sequence (DNA): TGTGCCAGCAGCCAAGGGTCAGGGCCTGATCTCCTGCAGTACGTC.